This T cell receptor beta chain was identified during a study of blood T cell repertoires in COVID-19. On the study more broadly: T cells, B-cell-depleted T cells, or PBMCs provided the cDNA or gDNA that served as material.

Among Cohort 3 donors, those recovered had two negative PCRs, clearance, or symptom resolution. Per the original data handling: Amplification of reference gene primers was used by the study to estimate nucleated cell counts. Sequencing was performed with immunoSEQ multiplex PCR; in TCRdb, only in-frame clones are kept and a portion is missing. From that table come the V and J calls and clone size; the DNA was used to work out D and trimming. Of 300,000 to 350,000 clones listed, about 87% were seen once; the top ten hold 5% to 6%. Germline CDR1 is KGHSH and CDR2 is LQKENI. The ends lost 3 bases at V and 0 bases at J; junction bases unmatched: 5. The length of the CDR3 is 15 residues.

The material sequenced was PBMCs or T cells enriched from blood (not recorded which). This chain links TRBV18 with TRBJ2-7; 7 nucleotides align to TRBD1. The source of this sequence is a man aged 30 to 39 who had recovered from COVID-19. The CDR3 here is CASSPGQLISYEQYF. The CDR3 DNA reads TGTGCCAGCTCACCGGGACAGCTTATCTCCTACGAGCAGTACTTC.